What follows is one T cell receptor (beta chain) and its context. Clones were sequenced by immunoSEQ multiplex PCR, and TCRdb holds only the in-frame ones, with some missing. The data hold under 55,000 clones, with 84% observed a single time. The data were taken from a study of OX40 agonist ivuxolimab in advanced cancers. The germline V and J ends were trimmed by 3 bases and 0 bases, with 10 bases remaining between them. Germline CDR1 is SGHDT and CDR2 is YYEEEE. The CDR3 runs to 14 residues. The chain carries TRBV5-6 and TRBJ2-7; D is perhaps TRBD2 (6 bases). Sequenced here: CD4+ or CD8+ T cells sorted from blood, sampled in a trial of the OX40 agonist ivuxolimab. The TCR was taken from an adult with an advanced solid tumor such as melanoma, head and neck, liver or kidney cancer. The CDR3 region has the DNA TGTGCCAGCAGCTACGGGGGAAGCTCCTACGAGCAGTACTTC. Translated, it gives CASSYGGSSYEQYF.